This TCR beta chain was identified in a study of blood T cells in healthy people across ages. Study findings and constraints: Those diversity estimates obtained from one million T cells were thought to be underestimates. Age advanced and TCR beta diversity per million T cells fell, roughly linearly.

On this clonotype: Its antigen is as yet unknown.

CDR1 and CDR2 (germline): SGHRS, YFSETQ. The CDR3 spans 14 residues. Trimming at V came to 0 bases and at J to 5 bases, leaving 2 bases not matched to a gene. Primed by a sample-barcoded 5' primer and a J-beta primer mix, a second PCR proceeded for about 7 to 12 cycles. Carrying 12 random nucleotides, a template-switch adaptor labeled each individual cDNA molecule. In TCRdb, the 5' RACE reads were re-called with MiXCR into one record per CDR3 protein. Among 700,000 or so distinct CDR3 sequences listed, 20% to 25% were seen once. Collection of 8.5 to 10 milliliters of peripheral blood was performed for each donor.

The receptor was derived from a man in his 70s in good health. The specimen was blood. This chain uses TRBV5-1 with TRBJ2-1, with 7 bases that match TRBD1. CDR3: CASSLEGQNNEQFF. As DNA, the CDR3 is TGCGCCAGCAGCTTGGAGGGACAGAACAATGAGCAGTTCTTC.